Each of the 8 T cell receptor beta chains below was sequenced from the same sample in a study of CD8+ T cells in alopecia areata. Investigators isolated RNA and reverse transcribed it into cDNA to act as the sequencing template. Produced via immunoSEQ multiplex PCR; TCRdb's table is partial and in-frame only. The table has about 140,000 clones, 45% to 60% seen once; the top ten hold about 1%. Sequences were derived from CD4+ T cells sorted from blood, sampled at week 0. These receptors all come from a human donor with alopecia areata.

This clone has just one count. The V call is TRBV5-1, the J call TRBJ2-3; D might be TRBD1 (5 bases). V lost 5 bases and J lost 2, with 9 bases in between. CDR1 and CDR2 from the germline V gene are SGHRS and YFSETQ. This CDR3 has 13 residues. The CDR3 DNA reads as TGCGCCAGCAGGGAGACAGTCACAGATACGCAGTATTTT. It encodes CASRETVTDTQYF. Full variable domain (outside the CDR3, taken from reference TRBV5-1 and TRBJ2-3): KAGVTQTPRYLIKTRGQQVTLSCSPISGHRSVSWYQQTPGQGLQFLFEYFSETQRNKGNFPGRFSGRQFSNSRSEMNVSTLELGDSALYLCASRETVTDTQYFGPGTRLTVL.

This clone appeared many times. V gene TRBV7-2 combines with J gene TRBJ2-7, with D perhaps matching TRBD2 (5 bases). Germline CDR1 reads SGHTA; CDR2 reads FQGNSA. The CDR3 covers 15 residues. Trimming pared 5 bases from V and 2 bases from J, leaving 16 bases between. The CDR3 nucleotides read TGTGCCAGCAGCCTAGACCCTAGCACCGCCTACGAGCAGTACTTC. It translates to CASSLDPSTAYEQYF.

The genes are TRBV4-3 and TRBJ1-2; no reliable D call. CDR1 is LGHNA, CDR2 YSLEER, per germline. The CDR3 is made up of 14 amino acids. The germline V and J ends were trimmed by 4 bases and 4 bases, with 13 bases remaining between them. CDR3 DNA: TGCGCCAGCAGCCGCACGTCAGAGGCCTATGGCTACACCTTC. This sequence encodes CASSRTSEAYGYTF.

In this sample, this clone turned up once. This chain uses TRBV7-2 with TRBJ2-3; 7 nucleotides line up with TRBD1. The germline V gene encodes CDR1 SGHTA and CDR2 FQGNSA. This CDR3 is built from 15 residues. V shed 0 bases and J 4 bases; nucleotides not matched to a gene: 4. The CDR3 reads CASSLAGQGADTQYF. The CDR3 bases are TGTGCCAGCAGCTTAGCCGGGCAGGGGGCAGATACGCAGTATTTT.

This clone was seen more than once but under ten times. The chain joins TRBV5-4 to TRBJ2-5; perhaps TRBD2 as D (6 bases). Germline CDR1 and CDR2: SGHNT and YYREEE (reference sequence). The CDR3 has 16 residues. Trimming cost V 1 base and J 9 bases, with 22 bases left between them. CDR3 DNA: TGTGCCAGCAGCTTGAGTGTCGGGACTCACCCCTGGGCCCAGTACTTC. Translation gives CASSLSVGTHPWAQYF.

This clone occurred a few times. The J gene is TRBJ2-3, the V gene TRBV7-9, with D tentatively TRBD2 (6 bases). Germline CDR1 is SEHNR and CDR2 is FQNEAQ (reference sequence). Trimming left V 1 base short and J 1 base short, with 15 bases between. The CDR3 has 17 residues. The CDR3 spells CASSLVPGVIGTDTQYF. The CDR3 DNA is TGTGCCAGCAGCTTAGTTCCGGGGGTCATCGGCACAGATACGCAGTATTTT.

The chain uses TRBV18 and TRBJ2-1; the D is unclear. Germline-derived CDR1 and CDR2 are KGHSH and LQKENI. V dropped 3 bases and J dropped 1 base, with 13 bases sitting between them. The CDR3 spans 16 residues. The CDR3 region is CASSPEIVTSYNEQFF. The CDR3 nucleotides read TGTGCCAGCTCACCCGAGATAGTTACGTCCTACAATGAGCAGTTCTTC. Variable domain in full (rest from reference TRBV18 and TRBJ2-1): NAGVMQNPRHLVRRRGQEARLRCSPMKGHSHVYWYRQLPEEGLKFMVYLQKENIIDESGMPKERFSAEFPKEGPSILRIQQVVRGDSAAYFCASSPEIVTSYNEQFFGPGTRLTVL.

V is TRBV2 and J is TRBJ1-2, with no clear D. This CDR3 contains 14 residues. V was shortened by 2 bases and J by 4 bases, with 11 bases between the two germline ends. Germline values: CDR1 SNHLY, CDR2 FYNNEI. This CDR3 is CASSEQVFSYGYTF. Here the CDR3 DNA reads TGTGCCAGCAGTGAACAGGTCTTCAGCTATGGCTACACCTTC.